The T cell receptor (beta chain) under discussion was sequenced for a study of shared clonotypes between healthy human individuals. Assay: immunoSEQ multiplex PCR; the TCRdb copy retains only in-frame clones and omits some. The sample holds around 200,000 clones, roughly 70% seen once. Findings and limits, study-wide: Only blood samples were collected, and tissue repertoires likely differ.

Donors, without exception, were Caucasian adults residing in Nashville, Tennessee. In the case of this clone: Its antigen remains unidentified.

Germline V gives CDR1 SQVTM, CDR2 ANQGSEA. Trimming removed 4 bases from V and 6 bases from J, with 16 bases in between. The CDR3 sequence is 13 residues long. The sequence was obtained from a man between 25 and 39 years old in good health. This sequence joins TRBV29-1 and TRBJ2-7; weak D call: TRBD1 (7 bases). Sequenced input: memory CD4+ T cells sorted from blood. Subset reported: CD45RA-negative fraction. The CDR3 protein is CSVGLRGAAEQYF. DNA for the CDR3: TGCAGCGTTGGGCTCAGGGGGGCGGCCGAGCAGTACTTC.